This T cell receptor (beta chain) was obtained from a study of blood T cell repertoires in COVID-19. On the study more broadly: There were acute and convalescent COVID-19 samples, and they came from the United States, Italy and Spain. T cells, B-cell-depleted T cells, or PBMCs provided the cDNA or gDNA that served as material.

Germline CDR1 reads KGHSH; CDR2 reads LQKENI. The CDR3 loop spans 13 amino acids. V was pared by 6 bases and J by 5 bases, with 4 bases of the junction left unmatched. In the study's own analysis: Using reference gene primer amplification, nucleated cell counts were estimated. Clones were read by immunoSEQ multiplex PCR, and TCRdb kept only the in-frame ones, dropping some. V and J calls and clone size follow that table, whereas D and trimming were derived from the DNA. There are just under 90,000 clones in the sample; 60% to 80% occur only once, and about an eighth lies in the top ten. The genes are TRBV18 and TRBJ2-7; 10 positions agree with TRBD1. The clonotype originates from an elderly woman with acute or convalescent COVID-19. Sequenced sample: peripheral blood. CDR3 bases: TGTGCCAGCTCGCGGACAGGGGGGGACGAGCAGTACTTC. It is translated as CASSRTGGDEQYF.